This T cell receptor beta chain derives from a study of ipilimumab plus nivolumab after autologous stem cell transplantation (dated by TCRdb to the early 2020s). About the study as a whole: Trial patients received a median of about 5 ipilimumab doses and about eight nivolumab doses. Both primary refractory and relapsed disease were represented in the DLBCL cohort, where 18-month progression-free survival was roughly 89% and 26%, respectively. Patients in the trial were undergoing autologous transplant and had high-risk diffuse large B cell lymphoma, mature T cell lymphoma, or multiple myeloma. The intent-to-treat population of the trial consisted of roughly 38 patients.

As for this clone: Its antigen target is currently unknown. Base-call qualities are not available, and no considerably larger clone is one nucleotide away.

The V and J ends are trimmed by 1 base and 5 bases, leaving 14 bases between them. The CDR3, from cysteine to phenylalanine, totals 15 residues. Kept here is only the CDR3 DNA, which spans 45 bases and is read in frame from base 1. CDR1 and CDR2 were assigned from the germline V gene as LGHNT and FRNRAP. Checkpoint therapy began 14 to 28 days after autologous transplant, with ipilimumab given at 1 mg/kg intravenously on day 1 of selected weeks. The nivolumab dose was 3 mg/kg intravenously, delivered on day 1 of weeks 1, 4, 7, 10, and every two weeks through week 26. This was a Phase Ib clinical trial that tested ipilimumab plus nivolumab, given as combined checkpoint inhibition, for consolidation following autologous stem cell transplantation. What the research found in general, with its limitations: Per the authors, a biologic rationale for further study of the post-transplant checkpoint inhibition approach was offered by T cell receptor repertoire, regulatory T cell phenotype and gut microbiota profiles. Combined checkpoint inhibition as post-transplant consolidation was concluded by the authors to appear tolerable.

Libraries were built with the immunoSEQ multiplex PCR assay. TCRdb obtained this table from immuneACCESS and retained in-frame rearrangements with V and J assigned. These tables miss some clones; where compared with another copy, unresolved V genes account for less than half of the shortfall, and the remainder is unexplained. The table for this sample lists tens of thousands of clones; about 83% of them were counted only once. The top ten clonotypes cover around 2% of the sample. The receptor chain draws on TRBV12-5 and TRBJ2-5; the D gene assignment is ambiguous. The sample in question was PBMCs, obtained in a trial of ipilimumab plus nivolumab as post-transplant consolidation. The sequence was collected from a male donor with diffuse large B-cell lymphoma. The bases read TGTGCTAGTGGTTTGGGTAAGGGCCGCTCGGAGACCCAGTACTTC. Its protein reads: CASGLGKGRSETQYF.